The 23 T cell receptor beta chains presented below share a single source sample, sequenced in a study of cytomegalovirus exposure and HLA in healthy donors. Researchers ran the PCR with 60 Vbeta and 13 Jbeta primers. The repertoire was sequenced with immunoSEQ multiplex PCR; TCRdb's copy has only in-frame clones and lacks some. The profile shows around 150,000 clones, roughly 83% of them singletons. Sequencing used PBMCs. Receptors originate from a young woman in good health and CMV-seronegative.

V is TRBV6-1 and J is TRBJ1-5; the D gene is possibly TRBD1 (5 bases). The CDR3 has 16 residues. The V end lost 4 bases, the J end lost 6 bases, and 19 bases lay between the germline ends. Germline lookup yields CDR1 MNHNS and CDR2 SASEGT. DNA of the CDR3: TGTGCCAGCAGTGGAACGCGGCGCAGGGAGGGTCAGCCCCAGCATTTT. Amino acid sequence: CASSGTRRREGQPQHF.

The chain carries TRBV7-6 and TRBJ2-7, with 10 nucleotides matching TRBD2. Per the germline V gene, CDR1 is SGHVS and CDR2 is FNYEAQ. The trim removed 4 bases at V and 5 bases at J, leaving 8 bases unmatched. This CDR3 is 15 amino acids long. The CDR3, as DNA: TGTGCCAGCAGCTGGACTAGCGGAATGCAGGACGAGCAGTACTTC. It specifies CASSWTSGMQDEQYF. Full variable domain (remainder filled in from reference TRBV7-6 and TRBJ2-7): GAGVSQSPRYKVTKRGQDVALRCDPISGHVSLYWYRQALGQGPEFLTYFNYEAQQDKSGLPNDRFSAERPEGSISTLTIQRTEQRDSAMYRCASSWTSGMQDEQYFGPGTRLTVT.

The chain recombines TRBV19 with TRBJ2-6, with D maybe TRBD2 (5 bases). Germline V gene lookup returns CDR1 LNHDA and CDR2 SQIVND (reference sequence). V was cut by 3 bases and J by 2 bases, with 8 bases left in between. The CDR3 length is 15 residues. CDR3 protein: CASSIKRAGANVLTF. CDR3 DNA: TGTGCCAGTAGTATCAAGAGGGCTGGGGCCAACGTCCTGACTTTC.

This clone has a handful of counts. V usage is TRBV10-2 and J usage is TRBJ1-2; 7 positions match TRBD1. J gave up 4 bases and V 0 bases, and 5 bases lay outside the gene matches. The V gene's germline CDR1 is WSHSY and CDR2 SAAADI. CDR3 length: 15 residues. The CDR3 here is CASSESRTGPYGYTF. The CDR3, as DNA: TGCGCCAGCAGTGAGTCTAGGACAGGTCCCTATGGCTACACCTTC.

A single count supports this clone. The chain links TRBV30 to TRBJ2-5; D ambiguous. Trimming left V 0 bases short and J 5 bases short, with 4 bases between. The CDR3 runs 11 residues. The germline CDR1 and CDR2 sequences are GTSNPN and SVGIG (reference sequence). CDR3 residues: CAWSVAETQYF. CDR3 DNA sequence: TGTGCCTGGAGTGTCGCGGAGACCCAGTACTTC.

This clone was counted a single time. V gene TRBV7-6 combines with J gene TRBJ2-5; possibly TRBD2 for D (7 bases). CDR3 length equals 15 residues. Trimming left V 0 bases short and J 2 bases short, with 10 bases between. CDR1 is SGHVS and CDR2 is FNYEAQ in the germline V gene. CDR3 DNA: TGTGCCAGCAGCTTAGCCGAGGGGGGGCAAGAGACCCAGTACTTC. As protein: CASSLAEGGQETQYF.

The rearrangement uses TRBV29-1 and TRBJ1-1; D is perhaps TRBD1 (5 bases). The CDR3 contains 14 residues. V lost 6 bases and J lost 6, with 20 bases in between. Germline V gene lookup returns CDR1 SQVTM and CDR2 ANQGSEA. The CDR3 is CSVNPGHSNAEAFF. The DNA for the CDR3 is TGCAGCGTCAACCCCGGACATTCAAACGCTGAAGCTTTCTTT.

The V gene is TRBV28, the J gene TRBJ2-7; 12 bases agree with TRBD1. The junction had 4 bases not matched to a gene; V was cut back by 6 bases and J by 7 bases. Germline V gives CDR1 MDHEN, CDR2 SYDVKM. This CDR3 region has 13 residues. CDR3 loop: CASRGQGAWEQYF. Here the CDR3 DNA reads TGTGCCAGCAGGGGACAGGGGGCTTGGGAGCAGTACTTC.

The V gene is TRBV9, the J gene TRBJ2-5; a possible D gene is TRBD2 (6 bases). The CDR3 contains 15 residues. Germline CDR1 reads SGDLS; CDR2 reads YYNGEE. V was shortened by 2 bases and J by 0 bases, with 11 bases between the two germline ends. The CDR3 region has the DNA TGTGCCAGCAGCGTTGGCGGGACGTACCAAGAGACCCAGTACTTC. This gives the protein CASSVGGTYQETQYF.

In DNA, the CDR3 is TGCGCCAGCAAAGGGAGTTTTCACAATGAGCAGTTCTTC. It specifies CASKGSFHNEQFF. The chain couples TRBV5-1 to TRBJ2-1; D possibly corresponds to TRBD2 (5 bases). Trimming left V 6 bases short and J 5 bases short, with 12 bases between. CDR3 length equals 13 residues. CDR1 and CDR2 from the germline V gene are SGHRS and YFSETQ.

The V and J genes are TRBV7-9 and TRBJ1-1; 11 positions match TRBD1. This CDR3 is built from 16 residues. The trim removed 5 bases at V and 6 bases at J, leaving 11 bases unmatched. From germline, CDR1 is SEHNR and CDR2 FQNEAQ (reference sequence). In DNA form, the CDR3 reads TGTGCCAGCAGCAACGGACAGGGGGCTCTAATGGCTGAAGCTTTCTTT. It encodes CASSNGQGALMAEAFF.

V gene TRBV19 combines with J gene TRBJ1-5; D not resolved. Germline V lookup: CDR1 LNHDA, CDR2 SQIVND (reference sequence). The CDR3 runs to 14 residues. Trimming stripped 5 bases from V and 9 bases from J, with 17 bases between. The CDR3 reads CASSLGLRLMPQHF. Here the CDR3 DNA reads TGTGCCAGTAGTCTTGGACTTAGACTAATGCCCCAGCATTTT. Filled out from reference TRBV19 and TRBJ1-5, the complete variable domain reads DGGITQSPKYLFRKEGQNVTLSCEQNLNHDAMYWYRQDPGQGLRLIYYSQIVNDFQKGDIAEGYSVSREKKESFPLTVTSAQKNPTAFYLCASSLGLRLMPQHFGDGTRLSIL.

The chain combines TRBV29-1 with TRBJ1-2; 7 bases fit TRBD1. Germline CDR1 and CDR2: SQVTM and ANQGSEA. This CDR3 is 14 amino acids long. J was trimmed by 4 bases and V by 1 base; bases with no gene match: 6. The chain's CDR3 is CSVEGRGQGYGYTF. CDR3 coding DNA: TGCAGCGTTGAAGGGAGGGGGCAGGGCTATGGCTACACCTTC.

The chain recombines TRBV29-1 with TRBJ2-7; 9 bases fit TRBD1. Germline V CDR1 and CDR2: SQVTM, ANQGSEA. Losses at the gene ends were 6 bases for V and 4 bases for J; bases not matched to a gene: 19. The CDR3 loop spans 17 amino acids. CDR3 in amino acids: CSVILLNPGQGSYEQYF. DNA of the CDR3: TGCAGCGTCATCCTCCTTAATCCGGGACAGGGATCTTACGAGCAGTACTTC.

The chain employs TRBV5-6 and TRBJ2-5; TRBD1 aligns across 8 bases. The CDR3 loop spans 15 amino acids. The ends lost 0 bases at V and 5 bases at J; junction bases unmatched: 6. Germline CDR1 SGHDT, CDR2 YYEEEE. This CDR3 is CASSLATGAWETQYF. The DNA for the CDR3 is TGTGCCAGCAGCTTGGCGACAGGGGCTTGGGAGACCCAGTACTTC.

The V and J genes are TRBV29-1 and TRBJ1-1, with no clear D. Germline V gene lookup returns CDR1 SQVTM and CDR2 ANQGSEA. V gave up 2 bases and J gave up 0 bases, with 7 bases separating them. This CDR3 comprises 13 residues. This CDR3 is CSVERTMNTEAFF. The CDR3 coding sequence is TGCAGCGTTGAAAGGACTATGAACACTGAAGCTTTCTTT.

The V gene is TRBV6-1, the J gene TRBJ2-7; TRBD1 matches at 9 bases. The CDR3 contains 14 residues. J lost 6 bases, V lost 8 bases, and 11 bases had no gene match. Per germline, CDR1 MNHNS and CDR2 SASEGT. CDR3 coding DNA: TGTGCCAGCCAAACCGGGACAGGGCGTAGCGAGCAGTACTTC. Protein product: CASQTGTGRSEQYF.

In its sample, this clone was seen a few times. V gene TRBV2 combines with J gene TRBJ2-5, with 11 bases aligning to TRBD2. The CDR3 has 16 residues. Germline assignment: CDR1 SNHLY and CDR2 FYNNEI. Trimming at V came to 5 bases and at J to 4 bases, leaving 9 bases not matched to a gene. The DNA of the CDR3 is TGTGCCAGCAGTATTGGACTAGCGGGTGTGGTAGAGACCCAGTACTTC. Amino acids: CASSIGLAGVVETQYF. Filled out from reference TRBV2 and TRBJ2-5, the complete variable domain reads EPEVTQTPSHQVTQMGQEVILRCVPISNHLYFYWYRQILGQKVEFLVSFYNNEISEKSEIFDDQFSVERPDGSNFTLKIRSTKLEDSAMYFCASSIGLAGVVETQYFGPGTRLLVL.

The chain joins TRBV7-8 to TRBJ2-5, with D perhaps TRBD2 (5 bases). The V and J ends lost 0 bases and 9 bases respectively, with 8 bases between them. Looked up from germline, CDR1 is SGHVS and CDR2 is FQNEAQ. This CDR3 comprises 12 residues. Here the CDR3 DNA reads TGTGCCAGCAGCTTAGCGACGCGGGCCCAGTACTTC. Protein sequence: CASSLATRAQYF.

The chain joins TRBV10-1 to TRBJ1-5; 8 nucleotides align to TRBD1. Germline V lookup: CDR1 WNHNN, CDR2 SYGVQD (reference sequence). The J segment lost 3 bases and the V segment lost 7 bases, leaving 11 bases of the junction unmatched. This CDR3 is 16 amino acids long. CDR3 loop: CASNPDRAGINQPQHF. The CDR3 nucleotides are TGCGCCAGCAACCCGGACAGGGCTGGGATCAATCAGCCCCAGCATTTT.

This clone was observed a single time. The chain couples TRBV6-1 to TRBJ1-1; D gene ambiguous. Germline V gene lookup returns CDR1 MNHNS and CDR2 SASEGT. This CDR3 has 14 amino acids. V gave up 7 bases and J gave up 1 base, with 13 bases separating them. The CDR3 sequence is CASTLDGRNTEAFF. The CDR3 DNA follows: TGTGCCAGCACCTTGGATGGGAGGAACACTGAAGCTTTCTTT.

This chain links TRBV19 with TRBJ1-5; D gene unclear. Germline CDR1 and CDR2: LNHDA and SQIVND (reference sequence). The CDR3 has 15 residues. Trimming took 7 bases from V and 3 from J, leaving 16 bases between them. The CDR3 region is CASNGGRRPNQPQHF. For the CDR3, the DNA is TGTGCCAGTAACGGAGGGAGGAGGCCCAATCAGCCCCAGCATTTT.

The J gene is TRBJ1-1, the V gene TRBV10-3; tentatively, D is TRBD1 (5 bases). With 10 bases removed from V and 12 bases from J, the gap between germline ends came to 18 bases. Germline CDR1 is ENHRY and CDR2 is SYGVKD. The CDR3 totals 11 residues. CDR3 loop: CATVQGARSFF. CDR3 DNA: TGTGCCACCGTGCAAGGGGCGCGGTCTTTCTTT.